The T cell receptor (beta chain) under discussion was sequenced for a study of shared clonotypes between healthy human individuals. Findings and limits, study-wide: Generally, estimated richness proved larger in naive subsets than it did in memory subsets.

Germline V gene lookup returns CDR1 MGHDK and CDR2 SYGVNS. The V end lost 1 base, the J end lost 5 bases, and 9 bases lay between the germline ends. The CDR3 contains 15 residues. Concerning this clone: Its antigen remains unidentified.

Sequenced by immunoSEQ multiplex PCR; TCRdb stores in-frame clones only, minus some. Of 2.5 million or so clones in the sample, around 94% were seen once. The source of this sequence is a man between 18 and 35 years old in good health. The sample was naive CD4+ T cells sorted from blood. Described subset: CD45RA+ positively selected. The chain has TRBV25-1 and TRBJ1-6; D unclear. The CDR3 coding sequence is TGTGCCAGCAGTGAATTGGGTGGGGATAATTCACCCCTCCACTTT. Protein: CASSELGGDNSPLHF.